These T cell receptor beta chains were read from a single sample in a study of blood T cell repertoires in COVID-19. Sequencing used immunoSEQ multiplex PCR; TCRdb keeps in-frame clones, though not all of them. The sample lists 350,000 to 550,000 clones, about 90% occurring once. Sequencing input: PBMCs or T cells enriched from blood (not recorded which). Receptor source: a woman aged 18-29 years with acute COVID-19. Both conserved end residues are part of each CDR3. The D gene is left open where the match is weak. Some rows mark clone size as missing; the rest say once, few, many or name a class of expanded clone.

D	size	V	J	CDR3	DNA
NA	NA	TRBV7-2	TRBJ2-5	CASSSGLETQYF	TGTGCCAGCAGCTCAGGGCTCGAGACCCAGTACTTC
NA	few	TRBV12-3/TRBV12-4	TRBJ2-3	CASRGARTDTQYF	TGTGCCAGCAGGGGGGCGCGTACAGATACGCAGTATTTT
NA	NA	TRBV4-1	TRBJ1-3	CASSQPTASSGNTIYF	TGCGCCAGCAGCCAACCGACAGCCAGCTCTGGAAACACCATATATTTT
NA	NA	TRBV19	TRBJ2-2	CASSVGLFVGELFF	TGTGCCAGTAGTGTCGGACTATTCGTCGGGGAGCTGTTTTTT
NA	NA	TRBV2	TRBJ2-7	CASSLDSVGEQYF	TGTGCCAGCAGTTTGGACAGTGTGGGGGAGCAGTACTTC
NA	NA	TRBV6-5	TRBJ1-5	CASRATVTPQPQHF	TGTGCCAGCAGAGCGACAGTAACCCCTCAGCCCCAGCATTTT
NA	NA	TRBV11-2	TRBJ1-1	CASSPGDRGATEAFF	TGTGCCAGCAGCCCCGGCGATCGTGGGGCCACTGAAGCTTTCTTT
NA	NA	TRBV9	TRBJ2-5	CASNPRGAAETQYF	TGTGCCAGCAATCCCCGGGGGGCGGCGGAGACCCAGTACTTC
NA	NA	TRBV5-1	TRBJ1-1	CASSLVGSEAFF	TGCGCCAGCAGCTTGGTTGGCTCAGAAGCTTTCTTT
NA	NA	TRBV10-3	TRBJ2-4	CAISENPDSGKTTKNIQYF	TGTGCCATCAGTGAGAACCCCGACTCCGGGAAAACAACCAAAAACATTCAGTACTTC
TRBD1	many	TRBV11-2	TRBJ2-7	CASSSPRDSITYEQYF	TGTGCCAGCAGCAGTCCCCGGGACAGTATTACCTACGAGCAGTACTTC
NA	NA	TRBV6-5	TRBJ1-5	CASHNQPQHF	TGTGCCAGCCACAATCAGCCCCAGCATTTT
NA	NA	TRBV5-1	TRBJ1-5	CASSPDPGPGDQPQHF	TGCGCCAGCAGCCCCGATCCGGGCCCCGGGGATCAGCCCCAGCATTTT
NA	NA	TRBV6-5	TRBJ2-3	CASSFRSTDTQYF	TGTGCCAGCAGCTTTAGAAGCACAGATACGCAGTATTTT
NA	NA	TRBV20-1	TRBJ2-3	CSAPTPVAQYF	TGCAGTGCCCCTACCCCCGTTGCGCAGTATTTT
TRBD1	NA	TRBV11-3	TRBJ1-2	CASSDLTGEGYTF	TGTGCCAGCAGCGACCTTACAGGGGAAGGCTACACCTTC
NA	NA	TRBV6-5	TRBJ1-5	CASSYIHQPQHF	TGTGCCAGCAGTTATATCCATCAGCCCCAGCATTTT
TRBD1	NA	TRBV6-5	TRBJ1-1	CASRPAGGNTEAFF	TGTGCCAGCAGGCCCGCAGGGGGCAATACTGAAGCTTTCTTT
NA	few	TRBV14	TRBJ2-3	CASSQELVDTQYF	TGTGCCAGCAGCCAAGAACTAGTCGATACGCAGTATTTT
NA	few	TRBV10-3	TRBJ2-2	CATRTVITGELFF	TGTGCCACCCGGACAGTAATCACCGGGGAGCTGTTTTTT
NA	NA	TRBV12-3/TRBV12-4	TRBJ2-2	CASRTGPGELFF	TGTGCCAGCAGAACTGGGCCCGGGGAGCTGTTTTTT
NA	NA	TRBV29-1	TRBJ1-2	CSVESVDYTF	TGCAGCGTTGAGTCGGTAGACTACACCTTC
TRBD1	NA	TRBV9	TRBJ2-1	CASSGDRPYNEQFF	TGTGCCAGCTCTGGGGACAGACCCTACAATGAGCAGTTCTTC
TRBD2	NA	TRBV11-2	TRBJ2-1	CASSLDHEGGTGNEQFF	TGTGCCAGCAGCTTAGATCATGAGGGAGGGACGGGCAATGAGCAGTTCTTC
NA	NA	TRBV7-6	TRBJ1-1	CASSLQGHTEAFF	TGTGCCAGCAGCTTACAGGGTCACACTGAAGCTTTCTTT
TRBD1	once	TRBV30	TRBJ1-2	CACTGQAAIGYTF	TGTGCCTGCACGGGACAGGCCGCTATTGGCTACACCTTC
NA	NA	TRBV6-2/TRBV6-3	TRBJ2-7	CASSYEDGAYEQYF	TGTGCCAGCAGTTACGAGGATGGTGCCTACGAGCAGTACTTC
TRBD1	NA	TRBV19	TRBJ1-4	CASSIVGGTGEKLFF	TGTGCCAGTAGTATAGTCGGCGGGACAGGTGAAAAACTGTTTTTT